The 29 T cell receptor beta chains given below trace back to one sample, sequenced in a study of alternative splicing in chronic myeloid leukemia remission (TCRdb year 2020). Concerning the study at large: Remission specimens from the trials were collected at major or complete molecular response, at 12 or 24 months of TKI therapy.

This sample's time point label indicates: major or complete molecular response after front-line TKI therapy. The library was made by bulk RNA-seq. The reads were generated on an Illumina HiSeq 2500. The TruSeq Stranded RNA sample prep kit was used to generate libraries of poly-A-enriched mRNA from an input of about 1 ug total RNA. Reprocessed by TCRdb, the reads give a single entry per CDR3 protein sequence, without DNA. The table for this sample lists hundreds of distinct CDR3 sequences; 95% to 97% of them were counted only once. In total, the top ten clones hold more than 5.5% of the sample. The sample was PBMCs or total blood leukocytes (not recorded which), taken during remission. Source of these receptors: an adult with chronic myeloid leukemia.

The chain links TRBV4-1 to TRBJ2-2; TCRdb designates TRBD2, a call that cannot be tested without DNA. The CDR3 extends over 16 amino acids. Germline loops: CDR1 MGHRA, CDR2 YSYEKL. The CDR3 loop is CASSQEGPSNTGELFF.

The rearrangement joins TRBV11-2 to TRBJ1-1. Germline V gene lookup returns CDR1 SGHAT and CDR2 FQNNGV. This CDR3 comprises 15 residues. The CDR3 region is CASSSLVGRNTEAFF.

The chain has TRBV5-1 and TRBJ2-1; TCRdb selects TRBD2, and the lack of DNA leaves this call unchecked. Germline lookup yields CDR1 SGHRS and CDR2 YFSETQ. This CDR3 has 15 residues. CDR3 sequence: CASSLLAGTYNEQFF.

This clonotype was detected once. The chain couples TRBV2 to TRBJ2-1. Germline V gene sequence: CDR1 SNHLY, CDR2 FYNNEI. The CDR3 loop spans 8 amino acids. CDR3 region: CASSEQFF.

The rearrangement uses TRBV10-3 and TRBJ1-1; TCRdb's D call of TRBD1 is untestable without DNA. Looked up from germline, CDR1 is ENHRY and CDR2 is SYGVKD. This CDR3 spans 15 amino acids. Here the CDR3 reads CAISENGQGITEAFF.

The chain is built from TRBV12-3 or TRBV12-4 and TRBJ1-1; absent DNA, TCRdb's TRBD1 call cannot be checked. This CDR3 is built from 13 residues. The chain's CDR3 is CASSPQGHTEAFF.

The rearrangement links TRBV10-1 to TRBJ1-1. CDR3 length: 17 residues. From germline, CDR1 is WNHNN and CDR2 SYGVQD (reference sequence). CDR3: CASSEVEDGDLNTEAFF.

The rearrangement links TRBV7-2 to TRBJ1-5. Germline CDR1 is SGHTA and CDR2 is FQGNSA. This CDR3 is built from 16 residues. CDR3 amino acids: CASSLGAGTENQPQHF.

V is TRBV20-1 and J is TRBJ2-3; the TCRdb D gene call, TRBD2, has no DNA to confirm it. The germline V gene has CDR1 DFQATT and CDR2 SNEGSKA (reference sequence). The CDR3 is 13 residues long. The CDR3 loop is CSPLRGDTDTQYF.

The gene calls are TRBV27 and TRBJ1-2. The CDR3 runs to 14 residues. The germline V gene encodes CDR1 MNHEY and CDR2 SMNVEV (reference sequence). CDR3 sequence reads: CASSSRTDSFGYTF.

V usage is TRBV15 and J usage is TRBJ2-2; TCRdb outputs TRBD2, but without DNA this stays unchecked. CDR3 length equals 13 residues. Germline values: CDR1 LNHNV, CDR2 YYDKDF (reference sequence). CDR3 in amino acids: CATSRVSTGELFF.

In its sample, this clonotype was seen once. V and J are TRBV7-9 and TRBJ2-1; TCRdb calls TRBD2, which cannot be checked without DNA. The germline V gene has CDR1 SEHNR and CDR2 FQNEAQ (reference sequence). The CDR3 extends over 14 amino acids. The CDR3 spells CASSLGVGGNEQFF.

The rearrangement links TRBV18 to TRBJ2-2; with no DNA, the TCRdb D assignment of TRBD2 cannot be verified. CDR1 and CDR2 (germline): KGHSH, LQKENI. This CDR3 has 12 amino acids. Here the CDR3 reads CASSRGPRELFF. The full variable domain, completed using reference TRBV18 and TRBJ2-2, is NAGVMQNPRHLVRRRGQEARLRCSPMKGHSHVYWYRQLPEEGLKFMVYLQKENIIDESGMPKERFSAEFPKEGPSILRIQQVVRGDSAAYFCASSRGPRELFFGEGSRLTVL.

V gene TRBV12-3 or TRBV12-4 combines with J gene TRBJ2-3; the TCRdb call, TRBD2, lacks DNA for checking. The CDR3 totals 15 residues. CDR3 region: CASLSSGGAADTQYF.

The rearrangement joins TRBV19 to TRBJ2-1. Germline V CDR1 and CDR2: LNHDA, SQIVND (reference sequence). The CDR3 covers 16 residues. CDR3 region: CASSISSRAPYNEQFF.

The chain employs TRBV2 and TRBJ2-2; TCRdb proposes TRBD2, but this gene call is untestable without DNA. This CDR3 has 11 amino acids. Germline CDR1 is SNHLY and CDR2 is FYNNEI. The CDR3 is CASRYWGELFF.

The CDR3 loop reads CASSLFGGISYNSPLHF. The V and J genes are TRBV7-9 and TRBJ1-6. The germline V gene encodes CDR1 SEHNR and CDR2 FQNEAQ (reference sequence). The CDR3 covers 17 residues.

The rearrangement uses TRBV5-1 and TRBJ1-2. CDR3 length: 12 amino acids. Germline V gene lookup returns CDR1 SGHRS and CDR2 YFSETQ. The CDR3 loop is CASSLSTDGYTF.

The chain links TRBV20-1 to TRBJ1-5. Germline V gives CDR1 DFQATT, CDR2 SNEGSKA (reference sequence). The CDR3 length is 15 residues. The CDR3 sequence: CSARTGSGGNQPQHF.

The CDR3 sequence is CASSHDASGGRRDTQYF. The genes are TRBV3-1 and TRBJ2-3; TCRdb's assignment of TRBD2 cannot be checked, as there is no DNA. This CDR3 has 17 amino acids. Germline V gene sequence: CDR1 LGHDT, CDR2 YNNKEL (reference sequence).

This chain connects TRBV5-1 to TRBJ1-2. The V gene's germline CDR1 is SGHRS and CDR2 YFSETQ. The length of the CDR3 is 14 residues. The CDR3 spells CASSLRTENYGYTF.

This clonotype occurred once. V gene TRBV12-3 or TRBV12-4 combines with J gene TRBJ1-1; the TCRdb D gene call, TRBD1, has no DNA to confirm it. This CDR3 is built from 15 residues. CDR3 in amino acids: CASSPATGVATEAFF.

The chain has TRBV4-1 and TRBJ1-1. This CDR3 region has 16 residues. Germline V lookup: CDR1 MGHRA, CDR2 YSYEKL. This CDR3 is CASSQETRIINTEAFF.

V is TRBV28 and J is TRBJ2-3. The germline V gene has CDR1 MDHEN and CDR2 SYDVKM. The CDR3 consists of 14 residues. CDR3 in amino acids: CAGGEDLRTDTQYF.

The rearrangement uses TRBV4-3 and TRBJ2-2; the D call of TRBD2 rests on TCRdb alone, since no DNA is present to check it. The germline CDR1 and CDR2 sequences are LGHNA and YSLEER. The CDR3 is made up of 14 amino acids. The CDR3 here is CASSQGLIAGELFF.

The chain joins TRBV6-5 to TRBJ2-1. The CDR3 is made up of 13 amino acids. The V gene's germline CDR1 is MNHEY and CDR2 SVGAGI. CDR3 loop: CASSYSRSNEQFF.

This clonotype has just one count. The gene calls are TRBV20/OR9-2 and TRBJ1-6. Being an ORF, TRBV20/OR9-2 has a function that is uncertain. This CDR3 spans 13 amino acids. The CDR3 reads CSARQSENSPLHF.

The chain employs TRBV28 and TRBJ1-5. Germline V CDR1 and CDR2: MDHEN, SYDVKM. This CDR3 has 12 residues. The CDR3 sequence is CASRRVPQPQHF. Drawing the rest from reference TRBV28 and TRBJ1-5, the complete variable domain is DVKVTQSSRYLVKRTGEKVFLECVQDMDHENMFWYRQDPGLGLRLIYFSYDVKMKEKGDIPEGYSVSREKKERFSLILESASTNQTSMYLCASRRVPQPQHFGDGTRLSIL.

CDR3 sequence reads: CASSQDRGTIYF. The chain joins TRBV14 to TRBJ1-3. CDR1 is SGHDN, CDR2 FVKESK, per germline. The CDR3 extends over 12 amino acids.